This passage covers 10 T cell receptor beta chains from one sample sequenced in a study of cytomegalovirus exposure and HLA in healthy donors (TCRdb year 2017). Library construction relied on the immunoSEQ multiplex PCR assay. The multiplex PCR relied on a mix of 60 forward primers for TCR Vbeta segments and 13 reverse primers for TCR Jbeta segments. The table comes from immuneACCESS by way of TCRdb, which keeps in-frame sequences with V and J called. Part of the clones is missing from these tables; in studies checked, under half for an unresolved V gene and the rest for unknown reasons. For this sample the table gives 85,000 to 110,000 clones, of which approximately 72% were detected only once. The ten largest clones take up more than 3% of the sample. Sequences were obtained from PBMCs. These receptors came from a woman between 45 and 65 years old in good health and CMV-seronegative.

For the CDR3, the DNA is TGTGCCAGCAGTTATAATAGCGGGGGGGCCACAGATACGCAGTATTTT. This encodes CASSYNSGGATDTQYF. The chain links TRBV6-5 to TRBJ2-3; 11 nucleotides line up with TRBD2. This CDR3 is 16 amino acids long. V was clipped by 3 bases and J by 2 bases; unmatched bases: 4. Germline V gives CDR1 MNHEY, CDR2 SVGAGI.

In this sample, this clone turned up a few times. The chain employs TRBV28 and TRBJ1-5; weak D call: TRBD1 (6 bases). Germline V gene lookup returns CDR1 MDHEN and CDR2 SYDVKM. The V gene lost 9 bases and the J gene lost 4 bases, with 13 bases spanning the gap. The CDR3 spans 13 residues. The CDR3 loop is CASRQDLNQPQHF. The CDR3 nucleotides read TGTGCCAGTAGACAGGACTTAAATCAGCCCCAGCATTTT.

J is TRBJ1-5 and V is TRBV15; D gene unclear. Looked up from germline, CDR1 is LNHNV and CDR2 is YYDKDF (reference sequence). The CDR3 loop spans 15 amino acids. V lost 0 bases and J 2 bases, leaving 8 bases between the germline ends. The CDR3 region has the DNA TGTGCCACCAGCAGAGATTCCGGGGGCAATCAGCCCCAGCATTTT. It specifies CATSRDSGGNQPQHF.

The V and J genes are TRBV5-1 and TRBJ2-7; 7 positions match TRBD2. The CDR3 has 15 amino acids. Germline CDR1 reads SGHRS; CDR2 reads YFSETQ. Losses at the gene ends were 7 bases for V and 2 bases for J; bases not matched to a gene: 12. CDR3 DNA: TGCGCCAGCCAAACTTCTAGCGGAGGCCCCTACGAGCAGTACTTC. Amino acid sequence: CASQTSSGGPYEQYF.

CDR3 DNA sequence: TGTGCCAGCAGCCCGACTAGCGGGGCCACCGGGGAGCTGTTTTTT. Translated, it gives CASSPTSGATGELFF. The rearrangement links TRBV7-9 to TRBJ2-2; 11 bases are shared with TRBD2. V shed 5 bases and J 4 bases; nucleotides not matched to a gene: 3. In germline, CDR1 is SEHNR, CDR2 FQNEAQ (reference sequence). The CDR3 totals 15 residues. The complete variable domain, with remaining parts taken from reference TRBV7-9 and TRBJ2-2, reads DTGVSQNPRHKITKRGQNVTFRCDPISEHNRLYWYRQTLGQGPEFLTYFQNEAQLEKSRLLSDRFSAERPKGSFSTLEIQRTEQGDSAMYLCASSPTSGATGELFFGEGSRLTVL.

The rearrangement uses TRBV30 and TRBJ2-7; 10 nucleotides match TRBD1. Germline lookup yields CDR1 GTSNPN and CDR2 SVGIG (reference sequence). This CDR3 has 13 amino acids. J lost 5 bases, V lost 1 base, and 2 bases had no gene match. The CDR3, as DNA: TGTGCCTGGAGTGCCGGGACAGGGGACGAGCAGTACTTC. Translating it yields CAWSAGTGDEQYF.

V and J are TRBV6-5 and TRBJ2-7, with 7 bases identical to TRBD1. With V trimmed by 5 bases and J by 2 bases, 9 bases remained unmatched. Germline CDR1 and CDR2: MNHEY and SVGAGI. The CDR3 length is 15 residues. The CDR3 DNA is TGTGCCAGCAGTAGCTCCGGGACAGTCCCCTACGAGCAGTACTTC. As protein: CASSSSGTVPYEQYF.

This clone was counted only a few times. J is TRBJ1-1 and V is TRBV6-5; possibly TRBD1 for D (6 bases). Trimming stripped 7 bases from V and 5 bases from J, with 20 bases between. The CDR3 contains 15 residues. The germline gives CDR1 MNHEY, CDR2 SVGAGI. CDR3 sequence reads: CASTTRGGVRTEAFF. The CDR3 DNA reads TGTGCCAGCACCACTAGAGGGGGGGTGAGAACTGAAGCTTTCTTT.

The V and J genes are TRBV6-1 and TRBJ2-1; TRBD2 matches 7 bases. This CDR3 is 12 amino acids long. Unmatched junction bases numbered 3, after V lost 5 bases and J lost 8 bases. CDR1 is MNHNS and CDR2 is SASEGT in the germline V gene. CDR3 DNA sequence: TGTGCCAGCAGTCTTAGCGGGCATGAGCAGTTCTTC. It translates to CASSLSGHEQFF.

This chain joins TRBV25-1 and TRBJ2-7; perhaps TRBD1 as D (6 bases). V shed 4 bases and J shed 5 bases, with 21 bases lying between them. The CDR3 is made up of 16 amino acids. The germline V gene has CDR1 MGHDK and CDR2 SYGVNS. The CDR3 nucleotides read TGTGCCAGCAGTGCGCAGGGGATTAAGGGGTACGACGAGCAGTACTTC. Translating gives CASSAQGIKGYDEQYF.